One and the same sample provided the 25 T cell receptor beta chains below, sequenced in a study of T cells in Graves' hyperthyroidism and ophthalmopathy (dated by TCRdb to about 2019). Library preparation was by multiplex PCR. Sequencing was performed on an Illumina HiSeq 2000. Amplification of TCR beta CDR3 regions was carried out from RNA transcripts. A first-round RT-PCR of the TCR CDR3 used the HTBI primer set with the Qiagen OneStep RT-PCR kit. TCRdb cleaned the public reads at Q25 with fastp, built clones with MiXCR and kept in-frame beta chains. All rows with the same CDR3 protein become a single entry with the most common DNA and genes. The sample includes roughly 740,000 distinct CDR3 sequences, with about a sixth observed a single time. The ten largest make up under 10% of the sample. Sequencing was done on a sample of blood. Source of these receptors: a man between 18 and 29 years old with Graves' hyperthyroidism.

The J gene is TRBJ2-7, the V gene TRBV11-1, with 14 bases fitting TRBD2. In germline, CDR1 is SGHAT, CDR2 FQDESV (reference sequence). Unmatched junction bases numbered 12, after V lost 5 bases and J lost 6 bases. The CDR3 totals 17 residues. In DNA, the CDR3 is TGTGCCAGCAGCCGGACCGGGGGGACTAGCGGGAGCGGCGAGCAGTACTTC. This encodes CASSRTGGTSGSGEQYF.

This chain joins TRBV7-2 and TRBJ2-1; TRBD2 matches 7 bases. CDR1 and CDR2 (germline): SGHTA, FQGNSA. Trimming cost V 6 bases and J 2 bases; bases outside gene matches: 7. The CDR3 spans 15 residues. CDR3 DNA: TGTGCCAGCAGATATGGGGGGGGGGCCTACAATGAGCAGTTCTTC. It translates to CASRYGGGAYNEQFF.

The genes are TRBV11-2 and TRBJ2-2; D gene ambiguous. This CDR3 region has 14 residues. V lost 5 bases, J lost 3 bases, and 10 bases lay in between. Germline CDR1 is SGHAT and CDR2 is FQNNGV. CDR3 protein: CASSPRIYTGELFF. In nucleotides, the CDR3 is TGTGCCAGCAGCCCGCGCATTTACACCGGGGAGCTGTTTTTT.

The rearrangement joins TRBV10-3 to TRBJ1-1, with TRBD1 matching 7 bases. Germline CDR1 ENHRY, CDR2 SYGVKD. J gave up 7 bases and V 3 bases, and 17 bases lay outside the gene matches. The CDR3 contains 17 residues. CDR3 DNA: TGTGCCATCAGTGACTTTTCTCCGAGACAGGGAGACATTGAAGCTTTCTTT. Protein product: CAISDFSPRQGDIEAFF.

The genes are TRBV29-1 and TRBJ1-1; TRBD1 might be the D (5 bases). Germline V CDR1 and CDR2: SQVTM, ANQGSEA. V lost 0 bases, J lost 7 bases, and 15 bases lay in between. The CDR3 loop spans 14 amino acids. The CDR3 nucleotides are TGCAGCGTTGAAGATCGGCTAGGGACTCATGAAGCTTTCTTT. Protein: CSVEDRLGTHEAFF.

V usage is TRBV19 and J usage is TRBJ2-7, with 7 bases matching TRBD1. The CDR3 length is 14 residues. Germline V gives CDR1 LNHDA, CDR2 SQIVND (reference sequence). With V trimmed by 5 bases and J by 4 bases, 8 bases remained unmatched. The CDR3 DNA is TGTGCCAGTAGTGAGAAGGGGGCTTTGTACGAGCAGTACTTC. It is translated as CASSEKGALYEQYF.

Regarding this clonotype: A much larger clone sits a single nucleotide away, making a read error possible. The chain uses TRBV6-1 and TRBJ2-7, with TRBD1 matching over 9 bases. CDR3 length: 15 residues. The V gene's germline CDR1 is MNHNS and CDR2 SASEGT. J gave up 3 bases and V 5 bases, and 8 bases lay outside the gene matches. Here the CDR3 reads CASSLNRDRVYEQYF. The CDR3 coding sequence is TGTGCCAGCAGTTTAAACCGGGACAGGGTCTACGAGCAGTACTTC.

The sample holds many counts of this clonotype. V is TRBV10-3 and J is TRBJ2-3, with TRBD2 identical over 12 bases. J was trimmed by 4 bases and V by 6 bases; bases with no gene match: 5. The germline V gene has CDR1 ENHRY and CDR2 SYGVKD. This CDR3 is 15 amino acids long. The CDR3 here is CAIRRLAGASDTQYF. CDR3 in DNA: TGTGCCATCAGACGACTAGCGGGAGCCTCAGATACGCAGTATTTT.

The V call is TRBV7-2, the J call TRBJ2-3, with 7 bases identical to TRBD2. Germline-derived CDR1 and CDR2 are SGHTA and FQGNSA. CDR3 length: 16 amino acids. V shed 4 bases and J 3 bases; nucleotides not matched to a gene: 10. For the CDR3, the DNA is TGTGCCAGCAGCTACCTACTAGCGCGGTGGACAGATACGCAGTATTTT. It is translated as CASSYLLARWTDTQYF.

This chain connects TRBV7-2 to TRBJ2-1; 13 positions match TRBD2. Trimming removed 5 bases from V and 10 bases from J; junction bases left unmatched: 11. CDR3 length: 16 amino acids. The germline V gene has CDR1 SGHTA and CDR2 FQGNSA. The DNA for the CDR3 is TGTGCCAGCAGCAAATGGGGACTAGCGGGATTTGCGGAGCAGTTCTTC. It codes for CASSKWGLAGFAEQFF.

The chain employs TRBV4-3 and TRBJ1-3; no clear D gene. Germline loops: CDR1 LGHNA, CDR2 YSLEER. Trimming took 1 base from V and 2 from J, leaving 15 bases between them. The CDR3 covers 17 residues. The CDR3 DNA reads as TGCGCCAGCAGCCAAGGGGTCTACACCCGCCCTGGAAACACCATATATTTT. It is translated as CASSQGVYTRPGNTIYF.

This clonotype has a count of ten or more. The rearrangement links TRBV18 to TRBJ2-1; D uncertain. This CDR3 comprises 15 residues. In germline, CDR1 is KGHSH, CDR2 LQKENI. The germline V and J ends were trimmed by 1 base and 5 bases, with 12 bases remaining between them. The CDR3 region is CASSPLGSYNNEQFF. The DNA of the CDR3 is TGTGCCAGCTCACCACTCGGATCCTACAACAATGAGCAGTTCTTC.

Turning to this clonotype: Just one base apart from a much larger clone, this may be a read error. The chain uses TRBV28 and TRBJ2-7; tentatively, D is TRBD1 (5 bases). The CDR3 is 11 residues long. V lost 5 bases to trimming and J lost 11 bases, with 13 bases between them. Germline V gene lookup returns CDR1 MDHEN and CDR2 SYDVKM. CDR3 region: CASSLGHVKYF. For the CDR3, the DNA is TGTGCCAGCAGTCTCGGACACGTGAAGTACTTC.

The chain couples TRBV29-1 to TRBJ2-5; tentative D call: TRBD1 (6 bases). V lost 1 base to trimming and J lost 3 bases, with 9 bases between them. Germline V gene data show CDR1 as SQVTM and CDR2 as ANQGSEA. This CDR3 contains 13 residues. CDR3 bases: TGCAGCGTTGAAGCGCCAGGGGAAGAGACCCAGTACTTC. Translating it yields CSVEAPGEETQYF.

In its sample, this clonotype was seen a few times. This rearrangement joins TRBV24-1 to TRBJ1-5; D ambiguous. CDR1 and CDR2 from the germline V gene are KGHDR and SFDVKD. This CDR3 spans 12 amino acids. With 9 bases removed from V and 7 bases from J, the gap between germline ends came to 12 bases. CDR3 in amino acids: CATQKDTQPQHF. The DNA of the CDR3 is TGTGCCACCCAGAAGGATACCCAGCCCCAGCATTTT.

This clonotype was counted many times. The chain links TRBV2 to TRBJ2-7; D is perhaps TRBD2 (6 bases). Trimming stripped 2 bases from V and 4 bases from J, with 15 bases between. The CDR3 contains 15 residues. Germline assignment: CDR1 SNHLY and CDR2 FYNNEI. The DNA of the CDR3 is TGTGCCAGCAGTGAAATGGGCGGAGGGAGGTACGAGCAGTACTTC. This encodes CASSEMGGGRYEQYF.

The rearrangement uses TRBV13 and TRBJ1-5, with D perhaps TRBD1 (5 bases). V lost 5 bases and J 3 bases, leaving 14 bases between the germline ends. The germline V gene has CDR1 PRHDT and CDR2 FYEKMQ (reference sequence). This CDR3 is built from 15 residues. The CDR3 is CASSVSRDLNQPQHF. In DNA, the CDR3 is TGTGCCAGCAGCGTCTCCCGGGACCTCAATCAGCCCCAGCATTTT.

The table lists this clonotype with many counts. The V gene is TRBV6-1, the J gene TRBJ1-5; no clear D. In germline, CDR1 is MNHNS, CDR2 SASEGT. V was trimmed by 3 bases and J by 7 bases, leaving 7 bases between them. The CDR3 has 12 amino acids. The CDR3: CASSDRTQPQHF. The CDR3 bases are TGTGCCAGCAGTGATAGGACCCAGCCCCAGCATTTT.

This clonotype has just a few counts. The chain has TRBV27 and TRBJ2-1, with TRBD2 matching over 9 bases. Looked up from germline, CDR1 is MNHEY and CDR2 is SMNVEV (reference sequence). The CDR3 extends over 14 amino acids. The junction had 10 bases not matched to a gene; V was cut back by 6 bases and J by 10 bases. CDR3 bases: TGTGCCAGCAGGCTAGCGGGAACCCTTTACGAGCAGTTCTTC. This translates into CASRLAGTLYEQFF.

The chain uses TRBV10-3 and TRBJ1-2; D is perhaps TRBD1 (5 bases). CDR3 length: 13 amino acids. The germline V and J ends were trimmed by 6 bases and 4 bases, with 12 bases remaining between them. In germline, CDR1 is ENHRY, CDR2 SYGVKD. The CDR3 sequence: CAIRQEGLYGYTF. CDR3 DNA sequence: TGTGCCATCAGGCAAGAGGGACTCTATGGCTACACCTTC.

This clonotype was recorded at least ten times. The rearrangement links TRBV2 to TRBJ2-2, with 16 positions matching TRBD2. The germline gives CDR1 SNHLY, CDR2 FYNNEI. The junction had 10 bases not matched to a gene; V was cut back by 6 bases and J by 3 bases. The CDR3 contains 19 residues. CDR3 nucleotide sequence: TGTGCCAGCAGCCCCGAGGGACTAGCGGGAGGGTACGACACCGGGGAGCTGTTTTTT. Protein product: CASSPEGLAGGYDTGELFF.

This clonotype was picked up a small number of times. The chain is built from TRBV7-9 and TRBJ1-6; D is possibly TRBD1 (6 bases). Trimming cost V 4 bases and J 8 bases, with 15 bases left between them. Germline lookup yields CDR1 SEHNR and CDR2 FQNEAQ (reference sequence). The CDR3 sequence is 15 residues long. The CDR3 spells CASSSSTQGYSPLHF. The CDR3 DNA reads TGTGCCAGCAGCTCTTCGACCCAGGGGTATTCACCCCTCCACTTT.

This clonotype was counted many times. The chain links TRBV5-1 to TRBJ1-6; 7 nucleotides match TRBD1. Per the germline V gene, CDR1 is SGHRS and CDR2 is YFSETQ. The CDR3 is made up of 16 amino acids. The trim removed 4 bases at V and 5 bases at J, leaving 9 bases unmatched. For the CDR3, the DNA is TGCGCCAGCAGCGGAGGGACAGCTGATGATAATTCACCCCTCCACTTT. Translating gives CASSGGTADDNSPLHF.

V is TRBV20-1 and J is TRBJ2-1, with 9 bases matching TRBD2. Germline lookup yields CDR1 DFQATT and CDR2 SNEGSKA (reference sequence). The CDR3 consists of 13 residues. After removal of 6 bases from V and 5 bases from J, the junction contained 5 bases not matched to a gene. CDR3 residues: CSALSGSHNEQFF. CDR3 coding DNA: TGCAGTGCCCTTAGCGGGAGCCACAATGAGCAGTTCTTC.

This chain joins TRBV12-3 or TRBV12-4 and TRBJ1-5, with 9 bases matching TRBD1. The trim removed 2 bases at V and 7 bases at J, leaving 6 bases unmatched. CDR3 size: 15 residues. DNA of the CDR3: TGTGCCAGCAGTTTAAGGGACAGGGTGTCCCAGCCCCAGCATTTT. Encoded protein: CASSLRDRVSQPQHF.